Listed here are 9 T cell receptor beta chains from one sample, sequenced in a study of shared T cell receptors in the human thymus. Repertoires were generated with immunoSEQ multiplex PCR, while TCRdb's copy carries only in-frame clones and drops some. The sample has some 760,000 clones; over 75% are singletons. This sample was shared with a second study, whose subject was human thymus T cells.

The sequenced material came from thymocytes. The source of these receptors is a girl under three years old with a congenital heart defect.

This chain connects TRBV11-2 to TRBJ1-2; possibly TRBD1 for D (5 bases). Germline V CDR1 and CDR2: SGHAT, FQNNGV. With 1 base removed from V and 7 bases from J, the gap between germline ends came to 22 bases. The CDR3 spans 17 residues. The CDR3 DNA follows: TGTGCCAGCAGCTTAGCGCGAAACCGGGGGTGGAGGCTTGGCTACACCTTC. As protein: CASSLARNRGWRLGYTF. The full variable domain, rest sourced from reference TRBV11-2 and TRBJ1-2, is EAGVAQSPRYKIIEKRQSVAFWCNPISGHATLYWYQQILGQGPKLLIQFQNNGVVDDSQLPKDRFSAERLKGVDSTLKIQPAKLEDSAVYLCASSLARNRGWRLGYTFGSGTRLTVV.

The CDR3 spells CSAGAMGQDITDTQYF. CDR3 sequence (DNA): TGCAGCGCAGGTGCCATGGGACAGGACATCACAGATACGCAGTATTTT. The chain recombines TRBV29-1 with TRBJ2-3; 8 bases align to TRBD1. Germline V gene data show CDR1 as SQVTM and CDR2 as ANQGSEA. Trimming at V came to 7 bases and at J to 2 bases, leaving 14 bases not matched to a gene. The CDR3 runs to 16 residues.

J is TRBJ1-2 and V is TRBV5-4; maybe TRBD1 (6 bases). V was shortened by 4 bases and J by 4 bases, with 17 bases between the two germline ends. Germline values: CDR1 SGHNT, CDR2 YYREEE (reference sequence). The CDR3 sequence is 15 residues long. The CDR3 DNA reads as TGTGCCAGCAGCGCACAGGGTCCATTAGGCTATGGCTACACCTTC. It codes for CASSAQGPLGYGYTF.

This clone has a handful of counts. The chain couples TRBV10-2 to TRBJ2-7; the match to TRBD1 covers 7 bases. V was clipped by 2 bases and J by 0 bases; unmatched bases: 7. This CDR3 has 16 amino acids. The germline V gene encodes CDR1 WSHSY and CDR2 SAAADI. Written as DNA, the CDR3 is TGCGCCAGCAGTGAGGACAGGGCCGTAACCTCCTACGAGCAGTACTTC. It encodes CASSEDRAVTSYEQYF.

The V and J genes are TRBV10-1 and TRBJ2-7; the D is unclear. V was pared by 4 bases and J by 0 bases, with 10 bases between. Germline V gene lookup returns CDR1 WNHNN and CDR2 SYGVQD (reference sequence). The CDR3 runs to 14 residues. The CDR3 DNA reads as TGCGCCAGCAGTGGAGGCGCGCCCTCCTACGAGCAGTACTTC. Protein: CASSGGAPSYEQYF.

The rearrangement links TRBV15 to TRBJ1-5; 7 bases match TRBD1. V shed 8 bases and J 5 bases; nucleotides not matched to a gene: 15. The CDR3 extends over 16 amino acids. Germline CDR1 and CDR2: LNHNV and YYDKDF (reference sequence). CDR3 sequence reads: CATGLQGMGDYQPQHF. In nucleotides, the CDR3 is TGTGCCACCGGGTTACAGGGGATGGGTGATTATCAGCCCCAGCATTTT.

The gene calls are TRBV15 and TRBJ1-2, with 7 bases matching TRBD1. Trimming at V came to 5 bases and at J to 7 bases, leaving 4 bases not matched to a gene. The CDR3 contains 12 residues. Germline assignment: CDR1 LNHNV and CDR2 YYDKDF (reference sequence). DNA for the CDR3: TGTGCCACCAGCTGGAACAGGGGTGGCTACACCTTC. It is translated as CATSWNRGGYTF.

The rearrangement links TRBV20-1 to TRBJ2-3, with a tentative D call TRBD2 (5 bases). The CDR3 length is 11 residues. Per germline, CDR1 DFQATT and CDR2 SNEGSKA (reference sequence). Trimming left V 6 bases short and J 6 bases short, with 10 bases between. As DNA, the CDR3 is TGCAGTGCCAACCGAGGGGATACGCAGTATTTT. This sequence encodes CSANRGDTQYF.

The V call is TRBV6-5, the J call TRBJ2-3; D may be TRBD1 (6 bases). Germline loops: CDR1 MNHEY, CDR2 SVGAGI. V dropped 5 bases and J dropped 2 bases, with 14 bases sitting between them. The CDR3 consists of 15 residues. CDR3 nucleotides: TGTGCCAGCAGTACTCCGGGACACAACACAGATACGCAGTATTTT. Protein product: CASSTPGHNTDTQYF.